The clone carrying this TCR beta chain has a handful of counts. Its target is not known. These data are taken from a study of blood T cells in healthy people across ages. General study points: Long-lived donors exceeded aged donors in naive CD4+ cells and diversity.

Combining a sample-barcoded 5' primer with a J-beta primer mix, a second PCR ran for 7 to 11 cycles. Each cDNA molecule received a tag from a template-switch adaptor that had 12 random nucleotides. TCRdb recomputed calls from the 5' RACE reads with MiXCR, one row per CDR3 protein. The sample contains 1.4 million or so distinct CDR3 sequences, roughly two fifths of which appear only once. The CDR3 consists of 11 residues. Trimming took off 2 bases at V and 8 bases at J, with 3 bases between the two ends. The germline V gene has CDR1 KGHDR and CDR2 SFDVKD. The receptor comes from a woman under 30 in good health. Sequenced material: blood. V usage is TRBV24-1 and J usage is TRBJ2-1; D remains unclear. Here the CDR3 DNA reads TGTGCCACCAGTGATTACTATGAGCAGTTCTTC. Its translation: CATSDYYEQFF.